This record covers a single T cell receptor beta chain. Its antigen is as yet unknown. This entry belongs to a study of blood T cells in healthy people across ages. Findings and limits, study-wide: Per million T cells, TCR beta diversity dropped roughly linearly as age increased. Changes in expanded clonotypes were possibly confounded, as the CMV status of donors was unknown. Unsorted PBMC input precluded a conclusive naive versus antigen-experienced comparison.

Between the trimmed V and J ends, which lost 7 bases and 10 bases, there was a span of 17 bases. From germline, CDR1 is LGHDT and CDR2 YNNKEL (reference sequence). The CDR3 sequence is 14 residues long. Alongside a J-beta primer mix, a sample-barcoded 5' primer served in a second PCR lasting about 7 to 11 cycles. A template-switch adaptor that had 12 random nucleotides put a tag on each cDNA molecule. TCRdb used MiXCR to reprocess the 5' RACE reads, holding one entry per CDR3 protein. The sample lists about 1.4 million distinct CDR3 sequences, approximately 59% seen once, with over 6.5% in the top ten.

The sequence was collected from a man younger than 30 in good health. The chain has TRBV3-1 and TRBJ1-6, with no clear D. Sequencing input: blood. The CDR3 loop is CASTTGGVGSPLHF. The CDR3 DNA reads as TGTGCCAGCACCACGGGCGGGGTTGGATCACCCCTCCACTTT.